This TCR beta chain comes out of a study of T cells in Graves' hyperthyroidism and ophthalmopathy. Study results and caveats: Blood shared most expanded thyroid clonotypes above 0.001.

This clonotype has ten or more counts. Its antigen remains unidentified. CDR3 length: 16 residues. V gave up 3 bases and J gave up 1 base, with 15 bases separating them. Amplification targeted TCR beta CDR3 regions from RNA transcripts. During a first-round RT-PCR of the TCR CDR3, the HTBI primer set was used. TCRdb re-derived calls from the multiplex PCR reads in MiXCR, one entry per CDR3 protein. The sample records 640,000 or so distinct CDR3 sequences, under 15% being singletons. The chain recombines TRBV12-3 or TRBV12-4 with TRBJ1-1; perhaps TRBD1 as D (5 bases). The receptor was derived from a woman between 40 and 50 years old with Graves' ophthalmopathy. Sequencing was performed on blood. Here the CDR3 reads CASSFSGGFGNTEAFF. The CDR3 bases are TGTGCCAGCAGTTTTTCTGGGGGTTTTGGGAACACTGAAGCTTTCTTT.